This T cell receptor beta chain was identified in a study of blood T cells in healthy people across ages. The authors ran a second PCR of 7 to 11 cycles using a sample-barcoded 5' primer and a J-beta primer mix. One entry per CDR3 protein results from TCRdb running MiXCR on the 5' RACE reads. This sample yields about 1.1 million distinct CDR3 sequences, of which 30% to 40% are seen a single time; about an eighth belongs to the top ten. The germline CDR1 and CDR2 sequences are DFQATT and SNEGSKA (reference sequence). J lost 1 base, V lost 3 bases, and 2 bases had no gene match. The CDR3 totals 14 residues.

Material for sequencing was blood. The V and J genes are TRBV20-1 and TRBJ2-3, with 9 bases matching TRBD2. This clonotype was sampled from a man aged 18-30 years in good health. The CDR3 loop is CSARLAGRTDTQYF. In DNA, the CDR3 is TGCAGTGCTAGGCTAGCGGGGCGCACAGATACGCAGTATTTT.